This TCR beta chain came from a study of graft-versus-host responses after intestinal transplantation. Across the whole study: Every one of the recipients received anti-thymocyte globulin induction and afterwards took tacrolimus and steroids for approximately 3 years. Points from the study as a whole: Analysis identified GvH clones in recipient marrow, with some appearing first in ileum or blood. Allografts of patients with graft-donor T cell macrochimerism showed high graft-versus-host to host-versus-graft clone ratios.

Intraepithelial plus lamina propria lymphocytes were released by processing graft tissue. On this clone: Its target is not known.

This CDR3 has 17 amino acids. V lost 2 bases and J lost 1; bases outside the gene matches: 7. Germline V lookup: CDR1 GTSNPN, CDR2 SVGIG (reference sequence). Using immunoSEQ multiplex PCR, the repertoire was profiled, and TCRdb retains in-frame clones only, with some absent. The table has almost 30,000 clones, approximately 80% seen once. J is TRBJ2-5 and V is TRBV30; 13 positions match TRBD2. Sequenced here: ileum tissue, sampled 98 days after intestinal transplantation. The origin of this receptor is a human patient who received an intestinal transplant, so some T cells may come from the graft donor. CDR3 in amino acids: CAWSRLAGGPTQETQYF. The DNA of the CDR3 is TGTGCCTGGAGTCGACTAGCGGGGGGCCCCACCCAAGAGACCCAGTACTTC.